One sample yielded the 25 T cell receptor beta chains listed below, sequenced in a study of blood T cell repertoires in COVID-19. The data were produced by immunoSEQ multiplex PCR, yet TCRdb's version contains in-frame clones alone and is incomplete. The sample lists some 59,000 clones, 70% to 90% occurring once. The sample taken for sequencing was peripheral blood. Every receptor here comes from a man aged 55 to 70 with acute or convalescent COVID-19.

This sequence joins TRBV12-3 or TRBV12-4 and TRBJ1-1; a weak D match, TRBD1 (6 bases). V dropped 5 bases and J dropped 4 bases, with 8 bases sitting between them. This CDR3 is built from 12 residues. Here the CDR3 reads CASSTRGTEAFF. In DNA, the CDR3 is TGTGCCAGCAGTACCAGGGGCACTGAAGCTTTCTTT.

CDR3 region: CASSPMGARENIQYF. The DNA for the CDR3 is TGTGCCAGCTCACCAATGGGGGCGCGTGAAAACATTCAGTACTTC. The chain couples TRBV18 to TRBJ2-4; possibly TRBD1 for D (6 bases). Germline CDR1 KGHSH, CDR2 LQKENI. The CDR3 is 15 amino acids. Trimming took 2 bases from V and 5 from J, leaving 13 bases between them.

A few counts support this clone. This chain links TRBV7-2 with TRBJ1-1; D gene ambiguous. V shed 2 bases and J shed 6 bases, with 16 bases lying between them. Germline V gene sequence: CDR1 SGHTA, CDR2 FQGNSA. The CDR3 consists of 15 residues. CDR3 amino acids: CASSLKVAGGAEAFF. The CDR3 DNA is TGTGCCAGCAGCTTAAAGGTTGCAGGTGGCGCTGAAGCTTTCTTT.

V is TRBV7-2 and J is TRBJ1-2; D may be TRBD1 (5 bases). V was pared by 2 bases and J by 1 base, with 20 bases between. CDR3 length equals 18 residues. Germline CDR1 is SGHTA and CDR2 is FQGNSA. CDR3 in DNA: TGTGCCAGCAGCTTACCGGGCCGGGGGAAGGGCGTTAACTATGGCTACACCTTC. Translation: CASSLPGRGKGVNYGYTF.

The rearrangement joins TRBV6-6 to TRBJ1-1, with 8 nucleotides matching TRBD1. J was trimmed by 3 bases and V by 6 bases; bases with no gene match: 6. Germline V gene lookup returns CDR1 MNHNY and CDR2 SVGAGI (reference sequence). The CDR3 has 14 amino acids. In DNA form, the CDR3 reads TGTGCCAGCAGGTGGACAGGGTCGGACACTGAAGCTTTCTTT. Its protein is CASRWTGSDTEAFF.

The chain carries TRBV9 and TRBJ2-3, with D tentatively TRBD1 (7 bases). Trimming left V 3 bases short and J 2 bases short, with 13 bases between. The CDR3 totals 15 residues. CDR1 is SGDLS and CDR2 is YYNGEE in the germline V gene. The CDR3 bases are TGTGCCAGCAGCGCCCGACAGGGACTCACAGATACGCAGTATTTT. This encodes CASSARQGLTDTQYF.

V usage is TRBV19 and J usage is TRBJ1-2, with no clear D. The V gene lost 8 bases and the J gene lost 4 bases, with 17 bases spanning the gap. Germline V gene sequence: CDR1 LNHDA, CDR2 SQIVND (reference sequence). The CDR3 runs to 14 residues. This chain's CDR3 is CASFPTGEGYGYTF. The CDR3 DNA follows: TGTGCCAGTTTCCCGACCGGGGAAGGCTATGGCTACACCTTC.

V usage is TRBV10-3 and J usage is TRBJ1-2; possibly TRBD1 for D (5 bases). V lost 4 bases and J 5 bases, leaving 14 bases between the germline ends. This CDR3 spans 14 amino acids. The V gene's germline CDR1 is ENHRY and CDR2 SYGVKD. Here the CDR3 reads CAISAGVSWYGYTF. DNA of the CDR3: TGTGCCATCAGTGCGGGGGTTAGTTGGTATGGCTACACCTTC.

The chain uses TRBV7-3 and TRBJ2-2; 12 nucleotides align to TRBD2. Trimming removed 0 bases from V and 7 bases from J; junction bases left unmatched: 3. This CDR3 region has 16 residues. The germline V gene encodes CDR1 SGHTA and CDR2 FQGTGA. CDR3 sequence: CASSLTTSGGHGELFF. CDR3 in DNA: TGTGCCAGCAGCTTAACAACTAGCGGGGGGCACGGGGAGCTGTTTTTT.

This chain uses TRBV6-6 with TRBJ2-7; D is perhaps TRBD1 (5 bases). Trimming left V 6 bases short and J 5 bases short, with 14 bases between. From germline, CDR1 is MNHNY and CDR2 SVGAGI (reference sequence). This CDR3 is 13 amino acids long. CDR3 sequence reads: CASSPRVIDEQYF. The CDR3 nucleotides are TGTGCCAGCAGCCCCAGGGTGATCGACGAGCAGTACTTC.

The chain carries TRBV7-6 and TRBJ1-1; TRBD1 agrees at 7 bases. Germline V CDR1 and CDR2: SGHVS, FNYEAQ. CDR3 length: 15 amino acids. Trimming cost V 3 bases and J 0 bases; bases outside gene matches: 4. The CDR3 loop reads CASSFLQGMNTEAFF. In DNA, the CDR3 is TGTGCCAGCAGCTTCTTACAGGGGATGAACACTGAAGCTTTCTTT. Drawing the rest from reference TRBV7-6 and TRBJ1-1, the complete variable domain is GAGVSQSPRYKVTKRGQDVALRCDPISGHVSLYWYRQALGQGPEFLTYFNYEAQQDKSGLPNDRFSAERPEGSISTLTIQRTEQRDSAMYRCASSFLQGMNTEAFFGQGTRLTVV.

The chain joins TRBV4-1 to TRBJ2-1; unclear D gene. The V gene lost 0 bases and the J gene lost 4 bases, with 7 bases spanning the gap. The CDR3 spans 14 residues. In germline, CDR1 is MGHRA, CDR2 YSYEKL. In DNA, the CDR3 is TGCGCCAGCAGCCAAGACTCGGAGTACAATGAGCAGTTCTTC. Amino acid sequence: CASSQDSEYNEQFF.

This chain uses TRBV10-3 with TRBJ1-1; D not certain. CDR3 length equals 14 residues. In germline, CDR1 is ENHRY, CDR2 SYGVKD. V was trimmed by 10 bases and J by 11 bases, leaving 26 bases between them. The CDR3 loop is CATQPKNESVAAFF. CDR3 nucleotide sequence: TGTGCCACCCAACCGAAGAACGAGTCGGTCGCGGCTTTCTTT.

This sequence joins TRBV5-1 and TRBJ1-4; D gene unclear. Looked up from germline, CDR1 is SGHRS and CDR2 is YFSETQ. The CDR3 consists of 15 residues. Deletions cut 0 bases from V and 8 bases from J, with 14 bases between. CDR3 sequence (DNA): TGCGCCAGCAGCTTGGGAATGGGCTTAGAAGAAAAACTGTTTTTT. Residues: CASSLGMGLEEKLFF.

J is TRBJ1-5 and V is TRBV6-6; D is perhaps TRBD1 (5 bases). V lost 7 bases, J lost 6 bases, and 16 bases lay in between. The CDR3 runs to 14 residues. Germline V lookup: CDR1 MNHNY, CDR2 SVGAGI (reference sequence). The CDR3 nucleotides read TGTGCCAGCACCCTCGGGGGGGATCGTCAGCCCCAGCATTTT. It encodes CASTLGGDRQPQHF.

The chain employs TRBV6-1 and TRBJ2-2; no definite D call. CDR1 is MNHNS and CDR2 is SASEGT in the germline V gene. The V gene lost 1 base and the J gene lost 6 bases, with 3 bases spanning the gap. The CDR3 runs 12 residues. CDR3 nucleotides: TGTGCCAGCAGTGAAGTCGCCGGGGAGCTGTTTTTT. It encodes CASSEVAGELFF.

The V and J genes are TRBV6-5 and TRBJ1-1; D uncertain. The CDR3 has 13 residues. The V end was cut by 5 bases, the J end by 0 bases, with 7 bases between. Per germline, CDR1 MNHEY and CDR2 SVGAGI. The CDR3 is CASSILLNTEAFF. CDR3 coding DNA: TGTGCCAGCAGTATCCTTCTGAACACTGAAGCTTTCTTT.

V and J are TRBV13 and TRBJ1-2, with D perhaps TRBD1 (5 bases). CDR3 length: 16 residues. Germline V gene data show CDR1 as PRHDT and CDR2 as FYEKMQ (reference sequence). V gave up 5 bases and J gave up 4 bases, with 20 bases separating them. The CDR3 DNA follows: TGTGCCAGCAGCCCCGGGAGGGGCAGGTCCCTCTATGGCTACACCTTC. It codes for CASSPGRGRSLYGYTF.

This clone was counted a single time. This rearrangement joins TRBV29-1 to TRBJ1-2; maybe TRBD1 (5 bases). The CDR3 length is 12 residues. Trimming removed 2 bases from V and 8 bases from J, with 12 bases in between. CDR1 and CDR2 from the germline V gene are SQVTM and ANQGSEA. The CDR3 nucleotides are TGCAGCGTTGAAACGGGGGGTGGCGGCTACACCTTC. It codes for CSVETGGGGYTF.

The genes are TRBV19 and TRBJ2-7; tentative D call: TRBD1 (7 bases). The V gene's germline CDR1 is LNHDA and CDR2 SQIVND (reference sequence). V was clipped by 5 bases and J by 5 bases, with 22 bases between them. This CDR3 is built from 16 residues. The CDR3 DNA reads TGTGCCAGTAGTCCCTCTGTCCAGGGGGGCTCAGACGAGCAGTACTTC. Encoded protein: CASSPSVQGGSDEQYF. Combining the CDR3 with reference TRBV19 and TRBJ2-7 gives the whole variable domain DGGITQSPKYLFRKEGQNVTLSCEQNLNHDAMYWYRQDPGQGLRLIYYSQIVNDFQKGDIAEGYSVSREKKESFPLTVTSAQKNPTAFYLCASSPSVQGGSDEQYFGPGTRLTVT.

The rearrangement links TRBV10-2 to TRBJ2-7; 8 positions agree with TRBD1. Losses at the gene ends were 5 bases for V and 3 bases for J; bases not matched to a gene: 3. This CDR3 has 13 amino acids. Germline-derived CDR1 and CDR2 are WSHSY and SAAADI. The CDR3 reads CASSRTGIYEQYF. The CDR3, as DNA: TGCGCCAGCAGTAGGACAGGGATCTACGAGCAGTACTTC.

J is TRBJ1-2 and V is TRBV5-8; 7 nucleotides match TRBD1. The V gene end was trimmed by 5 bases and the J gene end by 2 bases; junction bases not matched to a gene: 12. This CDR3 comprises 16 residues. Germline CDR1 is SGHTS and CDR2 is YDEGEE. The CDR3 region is CASSSGTALRNYGYTF. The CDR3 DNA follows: TGTGCCAGCAGTTCCGGGACAGCACTAAGAAACTATGGCTACACCTTC.

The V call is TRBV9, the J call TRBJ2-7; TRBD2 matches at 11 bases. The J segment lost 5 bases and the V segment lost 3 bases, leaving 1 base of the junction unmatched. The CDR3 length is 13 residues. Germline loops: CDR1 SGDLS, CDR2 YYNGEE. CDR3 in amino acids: CASSGLAGHEQYF. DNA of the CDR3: TGTGCCAGCAGCGGACTAGCGGGGCACGAGCAGTACTTC.

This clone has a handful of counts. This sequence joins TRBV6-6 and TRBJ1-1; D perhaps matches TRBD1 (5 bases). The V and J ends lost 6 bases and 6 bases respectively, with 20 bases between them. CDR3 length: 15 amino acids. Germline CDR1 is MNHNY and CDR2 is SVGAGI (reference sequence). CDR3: CASSPGRGRGPEAFF. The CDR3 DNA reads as TGTGCCAGCAGCCCCGGGAGGGGCCGTGGGCCTGAAGCTTTCTTT.

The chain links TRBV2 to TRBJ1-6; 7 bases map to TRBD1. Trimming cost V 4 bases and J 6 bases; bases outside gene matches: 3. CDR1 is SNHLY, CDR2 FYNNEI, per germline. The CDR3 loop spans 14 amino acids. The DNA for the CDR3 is TGTGCCAGCAGTGGGGACAGAGTTAATTCACCCCTCCACTTT. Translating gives CASSGDRVNSPLHF.